Shown below are 5 T cell receptor beta chains from a single sample sequenced in a study of T-cell memory formation after mild COVID-19. One entry per CDR3 protein, called by TCRdb with MiXCR from the 5' RACE reads. The sample lists approximately 210,000 distinct CDR3 sequences, under 12% occurring once. The source material was PBMCs or a T cell subset sorted from them (not recorded which). The receptors here all came from a man aged 18 to 29 who had mild COVID-19 (a few samples of this study predate the infection). Cell type and time point are not known.

The V and J genes are TRBV12-5 and TRBJ2-3; D tentatively reads TRBD1 or TRBD2 (5 bases each). Trimming stripped 5 bases from V and 5 bases from J, with 17 bases between. Germline V gives CDR1 LGHNT, CDR2 FRNRAP. The CDR3 consists of 15 residues. The CDR3 DNA reads as TGTGCTAGTGGTCGAGGGGACCCTTCGAGAGATACGCAGTATTTT. Translated: CASGRGDPSRDTQYF.

This clonotype was seen at least ten times. The chain recombines TRBV3-1 with TRBJ2-1, with 12 bases fitting TRBD2. The V gene's germline CDR1 is LGHDT and CDR2 YNNKEL (reference sequence). The CDR3 is made up of 18 amino acids. V shed 3 bases and J 0 bases; nucleotides not matched to a gene: 6. The CDR3 loop is CASSHGLAGLSSYNEQFF. DNA of the CDR3: TGTGCCAGCAGCCACGGACTAGCGGGGTTATCCTCCTACAATGAGCAGTTCTTC.

V is TRBV19 and J is TRBJ2-2, with no clear D. The CDR3 loop spans 13 amino acids. V was clipped by 9 bases and J by 2 bases, with 10 bases between them. Germline assignment: CDR1 LNHDA and CDR2 SQIVND (reference sequence). The CDR3 loop reads CASTTTNTGELFF. The CDR3 DNA is TGTGCCAGCACCACCACTAACACCGGGGAGCTGTTTTTT.

This clonotype occurred many times. V gene TRBV7-3 combines with J gene TRBJ2-5; 7 nucleotides agree with TRBD1. The CDR3 covers 15 residues. From germline, CDR1 is SGHTA and CDR2 FQGTGA. J gave up 4 bases and V 0 bases, and 5 bases lay outside the gene matches. The CDR3 DNA follows: TGTGCCAGCAGCTTAACCCCCAGGGGGTCAGAGACCCAGTACTTC. Protein: CASSLTPRGSETQYF.

Only a few counts were recorded for this clonotype. The genes are TRBV20-1 and TRBJ1-1; D is possibly TRBD1 (5 bases). Per germline, CDR1 DFQATT and CDR2 SNEGSKA (reference sequence). This CDR3 region has 12 residues. Trimming took off 5 bases at V and 9 bases at J, with 16 bases between the two ends. The CDR3 nucleotides read TGCAGTGCTCCAGGGTGGGGGGACCAAGCTTTCTTT. Its protein is CSAPGWGDQAFF.